These 26 T cell receptor beta chains originate from one sample sequenced in a study of blood T cell repertoires in COVID-19. Measured with immunoSEQ multiplex PCR; TCRdb has only the in-frame clones, and not every one. The repertoire holds over 150,000 clones, 70% to 85% seen once, with 2.5% to 3.5% in the top ten. Sequencing used PBMCs or T cells enriched from blood (not recorded which). Every receptor here comes from a woman in her 30s who had recovered from COVID-19.

V is TRBV5-1 and J is TRBJ2-3; 8 positions match TRBD2. CDR1 SGHRS and CDR2 YFSETQ come from the germline V gene. The CDR3 is 15 amino acids. Germline trimming cut 2 bases from V and 6 bases from J; bases unmatched to any gene: 8. The CDR3 here is CASSLRGLGLDTQYF. DNA for the CDR3: TGCGCCAGCAGCTTACGGGGACTAGGCTTGGATACGCAGTATTTT.

This clone came up once. The V and J genes are TRBV24-1 and TRBJ1-1; D not resolved. CDR1 and CDR2 from the germline V gene are KGHDR and SFDVKD. This CDR3 contains 12 residues. The V and J ends lost 4 bases and 7 bases respectively, with 9 bases between them. The CDR3 bases are TGTGCCACCAGTGAAATTAGAAGTGAAGCTTTCTTT. Its translation is CATSEIRSEAFF.

The chain carries TRBV5-1 and TRBJ1-1; 7 positions agree with TRBD1. The germline CDR1 and CDR2 sequences are SGHRS and YFSETQ. This CDR3 is 15 amino acids long. V gave up 1 base and J gave up 0 bases; unmatched junction bases: 3. The CDR3 loop reads CASSLWGTVNTEAFF. The CDR3 DNA follows: TGCGCCAGCAGCTTGTGGGGGACAGTGAACACTGAAGCTTTCTTT.

The rearrangement uses TRBV4-1 and TRBJ2-7, with D possibly being TRBD1 (6 bases). Between the trimmed V and J ends, which lost 1 base and 4 bases, there was a span of 11 bases. The CDR3 length is 14 residues. The germline CDR1 and CDR2 sequences are MGHRA and YSYEKL. CDR3 region: CASSQGPRGYEQYF. The CDR3 nucleotides are TGCGCCAGCAGCCAAGGCCCCAGGGGATACGAGCAGTACTTC.

The rearrangement uses TRBV28 and TRBJ1-1; the match to TRBD1 covers 8 bases. Germline V gene sequence: CDR1 MDHEN, CDR2 SYDVKM. V gave up 8 bases and J gave up 3 bases; unmatched junction bases: 5. The CDR3 consists of 13 residues. CDR3 region: CASSGGKDTEAFF. The CDR3, as DNA: TGTGCCAGCTCAGGGGGCAAGGACACTGAAGCTTTCTTT.

The gene calls are TRBV6-5 and TRBJ1-1; D gene ambiguous. The CDR3 has 14 amino acids. Trimming took off 4 bases at V and 1 base at J, with 10 bases between the two ends. Germline assignment: CDR1 MNHEY and CDR2 SVGAGI. The CDR3 protein is CASSSATRNTEAFF. Here the CDR3 DNA reads TGTGCCAGCAGTTCCGCGACAAGGAACACTGAAGCTTTCTTT.

Regarding this clone: Other DNA sequences in this sample translate to the same CDR3. This sequence joins TRBV27 and TRBJ2-1; D not certain. Germline CDR1 is MNHEY and CDR2 is SMNVEV (reference sequence). This CDR3 contains 14 residues. Trimming took off 3 bases at V and 1 base at J, with 7 bases between the two ends. The CDR3 region is CASSLAGSYNEQFF. In nucleotides, the CDR3 is TGTGCCAGCAGTTTGGCTGGTTCCTACAATGAGCAGTTCTTC.

The gene calls are TRBV7-9 and TRBJ1-4; 7 bases agree with TRBD1. The V and J ends lost 5 bases and 4 bases, in that order; junction bases with no gene match: 16. The CDR3 consists of 18 residues. Germline-derived CDR1 and CDR2 are SEHNR and FQNEAQ (reference sequence). The CDR3 here is CASSRFPGTELFNEKLFF. In DNA form, the CDR3 reads TGTGCCAGCAGCCGCTTTCCCGGGACAGAGCTCTTTAATGAAAAACTGTTTTTT.

DNA for the CDR3: TGCGCCAGCAGCTCACCGGGACAGGGGAGTGACGAGCAGTACTTC. Translation gives CASSSPGQGSDEQYF. The chain employs TRBV5-1 and TRBJ2-7; 10 nucleotides agree with TRBD1. The germline V gene has CDR1 SGHRS and CDR2 YFSETQ. J lost 5 bases, V lost 3 bases, and 8 bases had no gene match. The CDR3 spans 15 residues.

The chain employs TRBV7-9 and TRBJ1-6, with TRBD1 matching over 9 bases. V lost 0 bases, J lost 10 bases, and 10 bases stayed unmatched. Looked up from germline, CDR1 is SEHNR and CDR2 is FQNEAQ (reference sequence). This CDR3 has 17 residues. For the CDR3, the DNA is TGTGCCAGCAGCTTAGCTCGATCGGTACAGGGGGCGTCACCCCTCCACTTT. Translating gives CASSLARSVQGASPLHF. Looking up the rest from reference TRBV7-9 and TRBJ1-6 gives the full variable domain: DTGVSQNPRHKITKRGQNVTFRCDPISEHNRLYWYRQTLGQGPEFLTYFQNEAQLEKSRLLSDRFSAERPKGSFSTLEIQRTEQGDSAMYLCASSLARSVQGASPLHFGNGTRLTVT.

The chain combines TRBV12-5 with TRBJ2-1; 9 bases align to TRBD1. V dropped 2 bases and J dropped 5; count of bases not matched to a gene: 13. Germline lookup yields CDR1 LGHNT and CDR2 FRNRAP. The CDR3 is 18 amino acids. The CDR3 DNA is TGTGCTAGTGGTTTGTTTCCGAAGGACAGGGGCCGCGACAATGAGCAGTTCTTC. Its protein is CASGLFPKDRGRDNEQFF.

The V gene is TRBV10-3, the J gene TRBJ2-1; 9 bases match TRBD1. The CDR3 runs to 17 residues. The ends lost 0 bases at V and 4 bases at J; junction bases unmatched: 7. Germline CDR1 reads ENHRY; CDR2 reads SYGVKD. The CDR3 sequence is CAISESRGTGRYNEQFF. CDR3 in DNA: TGTGCCATCAGTGAGTCGAGAGGGACAGGGCGGTACAATGAGCAGTTCTTC.

The chain combines TRBV11-2 with TRBJ1-5; TRBD1 is a possible D gene (5 bases). V was trimmed by 5 bases and J by 6 bases, leaving 17 bases between them. CDR3 length equals 15 residues. The V gene's germline CDR1 is SGHAT and CDR2 FQNNGV. DNA for the CDR3: TGTGCCAGCAGCCCCGGGCAGGGTAGGAGTCAGCCCCAGCATTTT. It encodes CASSPGQGRSQPQHF.

The V call is TRBV5-6, the J call TRBJ2-1; TRBD1 aligns across 7 bases. V trimming: 0 bases; J trimming: 4 bases; junction bases outside the gene matches: 7. Germline loops: CDR1 SGHDT, CDR2 YYEEEE. The CDR3 runs 16 residues. In nucleotides, the CDR3 is TGTGCCAGCAGCTTGGGGTCGGGACAGTCGTACAATGAGCAGTTCTTC. Its translation is CASSLGSGQSYNEQFF.

The CDR3 DNA is TGTGCCACCTACAGGGGAGGCTATGGCTACACCTTC. Translated, it gives CATYRGGYGYTF. The chain has TRBV28 and TRBJ1-2; 7 positions agree with TRBD1. Unmatched junction bases numbered 6, after V lost 10 bases and J lost 4 bases. There are 12 residues in the CDR3. Germline loops: CDR1 MDHEN, CDR2 SYDVKM.

The genes are TRBV5-1 and TRBJ2-1, with 9 bases that match TRBD1. Germline V gene data show CDR1 as SGHRS and CDR2 as YFSETQ. The CDR3 consists of 16 residues. Trimming removed 3 bases from V and 7 bases from J; junction bases left unmatched: 11. The DNA of the CDR3 is TGCGCCAGCAGCTCCAGGACAGGGGATAACGGGAATGAGCAGTTCTTC. Protein: CASSSRTGDNGNEQFF.

The chain carries TRBV5-6 and TRBJ1-5; D might be TRBD1 (5 bases). Germline V gene lookup returns CDR1 SGHDT and CDR2 YYEEEE. The CDR3 runs 14 residues. Trimming cost V 6 bases and J 0 bases, with 10 bases left between them. CDR3 sequence (DNA): TGTGCCAGCACCCGGGGGAATAGCAATCAGCCCCAGCATTTT. Protein product: CASTRGNSNQPQHF.

This chain connects TRBV5-6 to TRBJ2-5, with 9 bases that match TRBD1. After removal of 3 bases from V and 5 bases from J, the junction contained 5 bases not matched to a gene. The V gene's germline CDR1 is SGHDT and CDR2 YYEEEE. The CDR3 contains 14 residues. The CDR3 protein is CASSWDRVVETQYF. CDR3 sequence (DNA): TGTGCCAGCAGCTGGGACAGGGTGGTTGAGACCCAGTACTTC.

The genes are TRBV6-5 and TRBJ1-5, with 9 bases lining up with TRBD1. The V gene end was trimmed by 2 bases and the J gene end by 3 bases; junction bases not matched to a gene: 2. There are 15 residues in the CDR3. Germline lookup yields CDR1 MNHEY and CDR2 SVGAGI. CDR3 sequence reads: CASSYGQGINQPQHF. CDR3 nucleotide sequence: TGTGCCAGCAGTTACGGACAGGGGATCAATCAGCCCCAGCATTTT.

The gene calls are TRBV19 and TRBJ2-5; a possible D gene is TRBD2 (7 bases). Germline loops: CDR1 LNHDA, CDR2 SQIVND (reference sequence). The CDR3 covers 13 residues. Trimming took 7 bases from V and 5 from J, leaving 14 bases between them. The CDR3 nucleotides are TGTGCCAGTACCACACAGGGAGGGGAGACCCAGTACTTC. Translating it yields CASTTQGGETQYF.

This chain connects TRBV7-2 to TRBJ1-5; 7 bases agree with TRBD1. Trimming at V came to 6 bases and at J to 1 base, leaving 3 bases not matched to a gene. In germline, CDR1 is SGHTA, CDR2 FQGNSA. This CDR3 is 14 amino acids long. In DNA form, the CDR3 reads TGTGCCAGCAGACCACAGGGGAGCAATCAGCCCCAGCATTTT. Amino acids: CASRPQGSNQPQHF.

The chain employs TRBV18 and TRBJ2-2; a possible D gene is TRBD1 (6 bases). CDR3 length equals 16 residues. The V gene lost 5 bases and the J gene lost 1 base, with 14 bases spanning the gap. CDR1 is KGHSH and CDR2 is LQKENI in the germline V gene. CDR3 region: CASSAAGTKNTGELFF. The CDR3 DNA follows: TGTGCCAGCTCAGCAGCCGGGACAAAGAACACCGGGGAGCTGTTTTTT. The entire variable domain, with the rest obtained from reference TRBV18 and TRBJ2-2, is as follows: NAGVMQNPRHLVRRRGQEARLRCSPMKGHSHVYWYRQLPEEGLKFMVYLQKENIIDESGMPKERFSAEFPKEGPSILRIQQVVRGDSAAYFCASSAAGTKNTGELFFGEGSRLTVL.

The rearrangement uses TRBV7-9 and TRBJ1-4; tentative D call: TRBD1 (5 bases). Germline-derived CDR1 and CDR2 are SEHNR and FQNEAQ (reference sequence). CDR3 length: 15 residues. Trimming left V 5 bases short and J 5 bases short, with 15 bases between. CDR3 bases: TGTGCCAGCAGCACCCCCCGTGGGGGGAATGAAAAACTGTTTTTT. It encodes CASSTPRGGNEKLFF.

The CDR3 region has the DNA TGTGCCAGCAGACAGGGGGCAAACAATGAGCAGTTCTTC. Encoded protein: CASRQGANNEQFF. This chain links TRBV2 with TRBJ2-1, with 9 bases fitting TRBD1. With V trimmed by 6 bases and J by 5 bases, 2 bases remained unmatched. This CDR3 region has 13 residues. Germline lookup yields CDR1 SNHLY and CDR2 FYNNEI.

The chain couples TRBV18 to TRBJ2-7, with 9 bases that match TRBD2. After removal of 0 bases from V and 4 bases from J, the junction contained 1 base not matched to a gene. Germline V gene sequence: CDR1 KGHSH, CDR2 LQKENI. The length of the CDR3 is 14 residues. This CDR3 reads CASSPPSGSYEQYF. Written as DNA, the CDR3 is TGTGCCAGCTCACCACCTAGCGGGAGTTACGAGCAGTACTTC.

This chain connects TRBV3-1 (or the pseudogene TRBV3-2) to TRBJ2-3; 13 bases align to TRBD2. The CDR3 is made up of 21 amino acids. Trimming took 4 bases from V and 0 from J; bases not matched to a gene: 16. Germline CDR1 is LGHDT and CDR2 is YNNKEL (reference sequence). Written as DNA, the CDR3 is TGTGCCAGCAGCCCCCTCGGGATCGGACTAGCGGGGGAGTCTAGCACAGATACGCAGTATTTT. This sequence encodes CASSPLGIGLAGESSTDTQYF.